Below, one TCR beta chain is given with its context. The sample comes from a study of blood T cell repertoires in COVID-19. For the study at large: Italy, Spain and the United States were the sources of the convalescent and acute COVID-19 samples. Nucleic acid was either cDNA or gDNA, and it came from T cells, B-cell-depleted T cells, or PBMCs.

As handled by the study authors: Nucleated cell counts were estimated from reference gene primer amplification. The table came from immunoSEQ multiplex PCR; TCRdb's copy has only in-frame clones and leaves some out. V and J calls and clone size are given by that table; D and trimming were obtained from the DNA. This table has roughly 200,000 clones, 76% appearing once. The sequence derives from a woman aged 45-59 years with active or convalescent COVID-19. Material: peripheral blood.

CDR3 sequence: CASSYTGGRGNQPQHF. The CDR3 region has the DNA TGTGCCAGCAGCTACACAGGGGGCAGAGGCAATCAGCCCCAGCATTTT. V and J are TRBV6-5 and TRBJ1-5; TRBD1 agrees at 9 bases. This CDR3 is 16 amino acids long. Germline values: CDR1 MNHEY, CDR2 SVGAGI. V gave up 6 bases and J gave up 2 bases; unmatched junction bases: 8.